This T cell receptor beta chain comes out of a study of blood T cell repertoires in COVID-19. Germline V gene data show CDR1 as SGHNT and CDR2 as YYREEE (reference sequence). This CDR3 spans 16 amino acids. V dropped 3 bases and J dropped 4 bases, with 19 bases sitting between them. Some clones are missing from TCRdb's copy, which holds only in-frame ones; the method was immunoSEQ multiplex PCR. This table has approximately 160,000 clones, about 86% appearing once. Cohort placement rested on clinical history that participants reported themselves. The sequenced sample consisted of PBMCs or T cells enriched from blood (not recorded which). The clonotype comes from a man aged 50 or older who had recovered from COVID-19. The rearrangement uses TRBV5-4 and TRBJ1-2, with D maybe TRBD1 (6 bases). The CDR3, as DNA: TGTGCCAGCAGCTCCAACGGGGGGGGCGCCGGCTATGGCTACACCTTC. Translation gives CASSSNGGGAGYGYTF.